This record looks at one T cell receptor beta chain sequence and its context. This entry belongs to a study of cytomegalovirus exposure and HLA in healthy donors. Study overall: As released early, the data held roughly 85 million unique TCRs from HLA-typed donors.

Amplification used 60 Vbeta primers and 13 Jbeta primers. This table comes from immunoSEQ multiplex PCR, and its TCRdb copy is limited to in-frame clones, with some not included. This table has approximately 190,000 clones, roughly 87% appearing once. Germline V gives CDR1 MGHDK, CDR2 SYGVNS. This CDR3 is 13 amino acids long. V gave up 3 bases and J gave up 2 bases, with 8 bases separating them. This TCR came from a boy between 2 and 10 years old in good health and CMV-seronegative. The chain is built from TRBV25-1 and TRBJ2-7; D remains unclear. The sequenced sample consisted of PBMCs. The CDR3 sequence: CASSEAVTYEQYF. In DNA form, the CDR3 reads TGTGCCAGCAGTGAGGCAGTTACCTACGAGCAGTACTTC.